This T cell receptor (beta chain) was recorded in a study of blood T cell repertoires in COVID-19. Study at large: Sources were T cells, B-cell-depleted T cells, or PBMCs; the material itself was cDNA or gDNA.

Participants were aged about 18 to 89 years from 20 to 30 US areas. Source study methods: Reference gene primer amplification yielded estimated nucleated cell counts. Using immunoSEQ multiplex PCR, the repertoire was profiled, and TCRdb retains in-frame clones only, with some absent. That table is the source of V, J and clone size, and D and trimming were worked out from the DNA. The sample records over 200,000 clones, 91% being singletons. V dropped 3 bases and J dropped 5; count of bases not matched to a gene: 1. This CDR3 spans 14 amino acids. CDR1 and CDR2 (germline): SGHTA, FQGNSA. The sequence derives from a human donor in a cohort exposed to, infected with or recovered from COVID-19 (not recorded which). The donor label of this sample is uncertain. This chain links TRBV7-2 with TRBJ1-4; 9 bases agree with TRBD1. The sample comprised PBMCs or T cells enriched from blood (not recorded which). CDR3 DNA: TGTGCCAGCAGCTTGACAGGGGGAAATGAAAAACTGTTTTTT. It codes for CASSLTGGNEKLFF.